Presented here are 18 T cell receptor beta chains from one specimen sequenced in a study of T cell repertoires in cytomegalovirus infection. One entry per CDR3 protein, called by TCRdb with MiXCR from the reads. The repertoire holds almost 300,000 distinct CDR3 sequences, 9.6% seen once, with around 2.4% in the top ten. The sequenced material came from PBMCs. The receptors shown here come from a human donor in good health (CMV status not recorded). Some clones in this sample may be carry-over from other donors' samples.

The sample holds many counts of this clonotype. The rearrangement joins TRBV14 to TRBJ2-1; 10 bases line up with TRBD2. Germline CDR1 and CDR2: SGHDN and FVKESK. The CDR3 contains 16 residues. Germline trimming cut 4 bases from V and 6 bases from J; bases unmatched to any gene: 9. CDR3 in DNA: TGTGCCAGCAGCCCAAGGCGAGGACTAGCGGTCAATGAGCAGTTCTTC. Its translation is CASSPRRGLAVNEQFF. The variable domain in full, with the rest retrieved from reference TRBV14 and TRBJ2-1, is EAGVTQFPSHSVIEKGQTVTLRCDPISGHDNLYWYRRVMGKEIKFLLHFVKESKQDESGMPNNRFLAERTGGTYSTLKVQPAELEDSGVYFCASSPRRGLAVNEQFFGPGTRLTVL.

Only a few counts were recorded for this clonotype. The chain couples TRBV20-1 to TRBJ1-6; the match to TRBD1 covers 8 bases. Germline-derived CDR1 and CDR2 are DFQATT and SNEGSKA (reference sequence). J was trimmed by 8 bases and V by 3 bases; bases with no gene match: 3. The CDR3 contains 13 residues. CDR3 amino acids: CSARGQADSPLHF. In nucleotides, the CDR3 is TGCAGTGCTAGGGGACAGGCAGATTCACCCCTCCACTTT.

This clonotype was observed at least ten times. This rearrangement joins TRBV5-1 to TRBJ1-6; TRBD1 aligns across 8 bases. This CDR3 contains 15 residues. Trimming at V came to 4 bases and at J to 8 bases, leaving 8 bases not matched to a gene. The germline V gene has CDR1 SGHRS and CDR2 YFSETQ. CDR3 in amino acids: CASSTRDRTDSPLHF. The CDR3 region has the DNA TGCGCCAGCAGCACCCGGGACAGGACCGATTCACCCCTCCACTTT.

On this clonotype itself: A clone one base away is much larger, so this may be a read error. The J gene is TRBJ2-6, the V gene TRBV29-1; maybe TRBD1 (6 bases). Germline V gene lookup returns CDR1 SQVTM and CDR2 ANQGSEA. The CDR3 extends over 14 amino acids. V lost 7 bases and J 3 bases, leaving 13 bases between the germline ends. This CDR3 reads CSAGWGLGANVLTF. DNA of the CDR3: TGCAGCGCTGGGTGGGGGCTTGGGGCCAACGTCCTGACTTTC.

Comment on this clonotype: A much bigger clone sits one base away, suggesting this may be a read error. The chain joins TRBV27 to TRBJ1-2; 9 bases are shared with TRBD1. This CDR3 contains 17 residues. CDR1 is MNHEY, CDR2 SMNVEV, per germline (reference sequence). The CDR3 bases are TGTGCCGGCAGTTTATGGGGACAGGGTACGGCGAACTATGGCTACACCTTC. Protein: CAGSLWGQGTANYGYTF.

The chain carries TRBV20-1 and TRBJ2-5, with D hard to call. The V gene lost 5 bases and the J gene lost 4 bases, with 11 bases spanning the gap. Per germline, CDR1 DFQATT and CDR2 SNEGSKA (reference sequence). This CDR3 spans 12 amino acids. CDR3 DNA: TGCAGTGCTCTTATGAACCCAGAGACCCAGTACTTC. Its translation: CSALMNPETQYF.

The sample holds many counts of this clonotype. The genes are TRBV28 and TRBJ2-3; the match to TRBD2 covers 14 bases. CDR1 and CDR2 (germline): MDHEN, SYDVKM. V lost 4 bases to trimming and J lost 7 bases; unmatched junction nucleotides: 10. This CDR3 contains 17 residues. The CDR3 DNA sequence: TGTGCCAGCAGTTCTCCCGGGACTAGCGGGGGAGGGTATACGCAGTATTTT. Protein product: CASSSPGTSGGGYTQYF.

The chain has TRBV20-1 and TRBJ2-2; tentatively, D is TRBD1 or TRBD2 (6 bases each). V was cut by 2 bases and J by 6 bases, with 13 bases left in between. The CDR3 totals 14 residues. From germline, CDR1 is DFQATT and CDR2 SNEGSKA (reference sequence). CDR3 DNA: TGCAGTGCTAGAAAAAGGAGGGGGGCCGGGGAGCTGTTTTTT. Its translation is CSARKRRGAGELFF.

This clonotype has a count of ten or more. The chain uses TRBV7-2 and TRBJ2-5; possibly TRBD1 for D (6 bases). The CDR3 is 15 residues long. With 1 base removed from V and 5 bases from J, the gap between germline ends came to 14 bases. Per the germline V gene, CDR1 is SGHTA and CDR2 is FQGNSA. The CDR3 nucleotides read TGTGCCAGCAGCTTAGTTCTGGGGGCCGGGGAGACCCAGTACTTC. It yields the protein CASSLVLGAGETQYF.

This clonotype was detected many times. The chain links TRBV25-1 to TRBJ1-1; 8 nucleotides line up with TRBD1. The germline gives CDR1 MGHDK, CDR2 SYGVNS. CDR3 length equals 15 residues. The junction had 7 bases not matched to a gene; V was cut back by 7 bases and J by 0 bases. CDR3 DNA sequence: TGTGCCAGCACCCCTCGGACAGGGATGAACACTGAAGCTTTCTTT. This sequence encodes CASTPRTGMNTEAFF.

In the case of this clonotype: At one end, the junction sequence differs from germline, possibly due to a read error. The V call is TRBV7-9, the J call TRBJ2-7; 9 bases are shared with TRBD1. The germline V gene encodes CDR1 SEHNR and CDR2 FQNEAQ (reference sequence). The CDR3 consists of 14 residues. CDR3 nucleotides: TGTGCCAGCAGCTTTCGGGACAGGGCCTATGAGCAGTACTTC. This gives the protein CASSFRDRAYEQYF.

This clonotype was found many times. The chain couples TRBV6-1 to TRBJ1-6; TRBD1 matches at 7 bases. Per germline, CDR1 MNHNS and CDR2 SASEGT. The J segment lost 0 bases and the V segment lost 4 bases, leaving 6 bases of the junction unmatched. The CDR3 is made up of 17 amino acids. The CDR3 protein is CASSAGQSSSYNSPLHF. CDR3 bases: TGTGCCAGCAGTGCGGGACAGTCGAGCTCCTATAATTCACCCCTCCACTTT.

The sample holds a few counts of this clonotype. The V call is TRBV13, the J call TRBJ2-3, with D tentatively TRBD1 (6 bases). The CDR3 consists of 15 residues. The V and J ends lost 5 bases and 1 base respectively, with 13 bases between them. In germline, CDR1 is PRHDT, CDR2 FYEKMQ (reference sequence). The CDR3 DNA reads as TGTGCCAGCAGCGTTAGGGGGTCTCGCACAGATACGCAGTATTTT. Translated: CASSVRGSRTDTQYF.

This clonotype was detected many times. CDR3 coding DNA: TGTGCCACCAGTGATTTGACAGAGGTTAGGGATGAGCAGTTCTTC. Its protein product is CATSDLTEVRDEQFF. The chain couples TRBV24-1 to TRBJ2-1; D ambiguous. The germline V and J ends were trimmed by 0 bases and 8 bases, with 13 bases remaining between them. The CDR3 has 15 amino acids. From germline, CDR1 is KGHDR and CDR2 SFDVKD.

This clonotype was picked up a small number of times. The chain recombines TRBV6-5 with TRBJ2-5, with 12 bases that match TRBD2. Trimming took 6 bases from V and 2 from J; bases not matched to a gene: 4. Germline CDR1 is MNHEY and CDR2 is SVGAGI. The CDR3 sequence is 15 residues long. This chain's CDR3 is CASSRTSGTQETQYF. The CDR3 DNA follows: TGTGCCAGCAGCCGGACTAGCGGGACACAAGAGACCCAGTACTTC.

This clonotype was seen at least ten times. This chain joins TRBV7-9 and TRBJ2-6; a possible D gene is TRBD2 (5 bases). The V end was cut by 2 bases, the J end by 0 bases, with 8 bases between. CDR3 length: 16 amino acids. CDR1 SEHNR and CDR2 FQNEAQ come from the germline V gene (reference sequence). The CDR3 bases are TGTGCCAGCAGCTTACAGCGGACCTCTGGGGCCAACGTCCTGACTTTC. Residues: CASSLQRTSGANVLTF.

This clonotype appeared many times. This chain connects TRBV3-1 to TRBJ2-4; a weak D match, TRBD2 (7 bases). The CDR3 totals 13 residues. Trimming pared 4 bases from V and 8 bases from J, leaving 12 bases between. Germline CDR1 reads LGHDT; CDR2 reads YNNKEL (reference sequence). The CDR3 loop reads CASSLQGGDIQYF. CDR3 nucleotide sequence: TGTGCCAGCAGCCTACAGGGAGGGGACATTCAGTACTTC.

This clonotype was counted many times. A junction boundary mismatches the germline segment, possibly from a read error. The rearrangement joins TRBV7-7 to TRBJ2-1; a weak D match, TRBD2 (7 bases). Germline values: CDR1 SSHAT, CDR2 FNYEAQ (reference sequence). The CDR3 spans 17 residues. The CDR3 DNA follows: TGTGCTAGCAGCCCGGGAGTGGGGGGGGCCCCCTACAATGAGCAGTTCTTC. Translated, it gives CASSPGVGGAPYNEQFF. Supplemented by reference TRBV7-7 and TRBJ2-1, the full variable domain reads GAGVSQSPRYKVTKRGQDVTLRCDPISSHATLYWYQQALGQGPEFLTYFNYEAQPDKSGLPSDRFSAERPEGSISTLTIQRTEQRDSAMYRCASSPGVGGAPYNEQFFGPGTRLTVL.